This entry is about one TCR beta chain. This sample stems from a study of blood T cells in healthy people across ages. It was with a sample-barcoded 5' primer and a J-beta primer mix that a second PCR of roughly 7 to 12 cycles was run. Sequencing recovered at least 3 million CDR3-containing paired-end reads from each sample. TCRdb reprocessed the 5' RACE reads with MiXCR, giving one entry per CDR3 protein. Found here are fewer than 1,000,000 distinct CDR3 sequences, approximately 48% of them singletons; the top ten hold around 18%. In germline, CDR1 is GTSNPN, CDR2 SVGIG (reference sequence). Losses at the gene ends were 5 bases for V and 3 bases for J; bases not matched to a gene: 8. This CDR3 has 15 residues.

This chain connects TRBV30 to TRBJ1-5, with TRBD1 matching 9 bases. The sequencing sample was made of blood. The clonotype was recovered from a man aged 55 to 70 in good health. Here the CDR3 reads CAWGPGQGLNQPQHF. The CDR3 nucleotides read TGTGCCTGGGGACCGGGACAGGGCCTCAATCAGCCCCAGCATTTT.